The rows below give T cell receptor beta chains drawn from one sample of a study of T cells in narcolepsy. The method was immunoSEQ multiplex PCR; TCRdb's version includes in-frame clones alone and lacks a portion of them. Of around 32,000 clones listed, 80% to 85% were seen once; the top ten hold roughly 2.6%. Sequencing input: CD45RA- memory CD4+ T cells from PBMCs. The receptors derive from a human donor with narcolepsy. Both conserved end residues are part of each CDR3. Each record gives: J gene, V gene, clone size, D gene, CDR3 protein, CDR3 DNA. The D gene is left open where the match is weak. Expanded clones are given a class, and other clones once, few, many or no size at all.

J: TRBJ1-6; V: TRBV5-4; size: .; D: TRBD1; CDR3: CASSLDRGPSPLHF; DNA: TGTGCCAGCAGCTTGGACAGGGGGCCTTCACCCCTCCACTTT
J: TRBJ2-5; V: TRBV7-9; size: .; D: .; CDR3: CASSTRGPETQYF; DNA: TGTGCCAGCAGCACCCGGGGTCCAGAGACCCAGTACTTC
J: TRBJ2-3; V: TRBV5-1; size: .; D: .; CDR3: CASTSDGAADTQYF; DNA: TGCGCCAGCACCAGCGACGGGGCCGCAGATACGCAGTATTTT
J: TRBJ2-7; V: TRBV6-5; size: .; D: .; CDR3: CASSTLYEQYF; DNA: TGTGCCAGCAGTACCCTCTACGAGCAGTACTTC
J: TRBJ2-7; V: TRBV6-6; size: .; D: .; CDR3: CASSRGGYEQYF; DNA: TGTGCCAGCAGTAGGGGCGGGTACGAGCAGTACTTC
J: TRBJ1-6; V: TRBV10-1; size: .; D: .; CDR3: CASRRDLNSPLHF; DNA: TGCGCCAGCAGAAGGGACCTTAATTCACCCCTCCACTTT
J: TRBJ1-4; V: TRBV4-3; size: .; D: .; CDR3: CASSPGERGEKLFF; DNA: TGCGCCAGCAGTCCAGGGGAAAGGGGTGAAAAACTGTTTTTT
J: TRBJ2-1; V: TRBV9; size: .; D: .; CDR3: CASSGHPETGTVSYNEQFF; DNA: TGTGCCAGCAGCGGACACCCAGAAACCGGGACGGTTTCCTACAATGAGCAGTTCTTC
J: TRBJ2-7; V: TRBV5-6; size: few; D: TRBD1; CDR3: CASSLDRGRGSYEQYF; DNA: TGTGCCAGCAGCTTGGACAGGGGTAGGGGATCCTACGAGCAGTACTTC
J: TRBJ1-2; V: TRBV5-5; size: .; D: .; CDR3: CASSPEVGSYGYTF; DNA: TGTGCCAGCAGCCCAGAGGTAGGCTCCTATGGCTACACCTTC
J: TRBJ1-3; V: TRBV2; size: .; D: .; CDR3: CASKRTAGNTIYF; DNA: TGTGCCAGCAAGAGGACGGCTGGAAACACCATATATTTT
J: TRBJ2-5; V: TRBV10-3; size: once; D: TRBD2; CDR3: CAISGLAGGQETQYF; DNA: TGTGCCATCAGTGGACTAGCGGGAGGCCAAGAGACCCAGTACTTC
J: TRBJ2-2; V: TRBV6-1; size: .; D: TRBD1; CDR3: CASSEAGTGTGELFF; DNA: TGTGCCAGCAGTGAAGCTGGGACAGGGACCGGGGAGCTGTTTTTT
J: TRBJ1-3; V: TRBV18; size: .; D: .; CDR3: CASSLTDSGNTIYF; DNA: TGTGCCAGCTCACTGACAGACTCTGGAAACACCATATATTTT
J: TRBJ2-3; V: TRBV10-3; size: .; D: .; CDR3: CAISESIVAMTDTQYF; DNA: TGTGCCATCAGTGAGTCCATAGTAGCTATGACAGATACGCAGTATTTT
J: TRBJ2-1; V: TRBV5-1; size: once; D: .; CDR3: CASSLTAIDEQFF; DNA: TGCGCCAGCAGCTTGACTGCAATCGATGAGCAGTTCTTC
J: TRBJ2-1; V: TRBV11-2; size: .; D: TRBD2; CDR3: CASSLGTSGSFGQFF; DNA: TGTGCCAGCAGCTTAGGTACGAGCGGGAGTTTTGGGCAGTTCTTC
J: TRBJ1-2; V: TRBV25-1; size: .; D: .; CDR3: CASSEKQSGYTF; DNA: TGTGCCAGCAGTGAGAAACAGTCTGGCTACACCTTC
J: TRBJ2-7; V: TRBV28; size: .; D: TRBD2; CDR3: CASSSPTGGGPYEQYF; DNA: TGTGCCAGCAGTTCCCCGACTGGCGGGGGACCCTACGAGCAGTACTTC
J: TRBJ1-3; V: TRBV6-6; size: few; D: .; CDR3: CASRNVRDTIYF; DNA: TGTGCCAGCAGAAACGTTAGGGACACCATATATTTT
J: TRBJ2-1; V: TRBV28; size: .; D: .; CDR3: CASTRDSYNEQFF; DNA: TGTGCCAGCACCCGAGACAGCTACAATGAGCAGTTCTTC
J: TRBJ2-7; V: TRBV5-4; size: once; D: .; CDR3: CASTPGLGAQSYEQYF; DNA: TGTGCCAGCACACCCGGTTTAGGGGCACAAAGCTACGAGCAGTACTTC
J: TRBJ2-2; V: TRBV7-3; size: .; D: .; CDR3: CASSFSGDTGELFF; DNA: TGTGCCAGCAGCTTTTCAGGGGACACCGGGGAGCTGTTTTTT
J: TRBJ2-5; V: TRBV6-1; size: .; D: .; CDR3: CASSPDGQETQYF; DNA: TGTGCCAGCAGTCCCGACGGACAAGAGACCCAGTACTTC
J: TRBJ1-1; V: TRBV7-2; size: .; D: .; CDR3: CASSFTTGVGTEAFF; DNA: TGTGCCAGCAGTTTCACCACTGGGGTTGGGACTGAAGCTTTCTTT
J: TRBJ2-3; V: TRBV20-1; size: .; D: .; CDR3: CSATPQDTQYF; DNA: TGCAGTGCCACCCCACAAGATACGCAGTATTTT
J: TRBJ2-7; V: TRBV19; size: .; D: TRBD1; CDR3: CASILRDRGVYEQYF; DNA: TGTGCCAGTATTCTCCGGGACAGGGGGGTTTACGAGCAGTACTTC
J: TRBJ2-7; V: TRBV28; size: once; D: TRBD2; CDR3: CASRAEGLAGLEQYF; DNA: TGTGCCAGCAGGGCGGAGGGACTAGCAGGTCTCGAGCAGTACTTC
J: TRBJ2-4; V: TRBV5-1; size: .; D: TRBD1; CDR3: CASSPSGTGSTTAAKNIQYF; DNA: TGCGCCAGCAGCCCATCCGGGACAGGGTCGACTACTGCAGCCAAAAACATTCAGTACTTC
J: TRBJ2-7; V: TRBV29-1; size: .; D: TRBD2; CDR3: CSAVYSGRSYEQYF; DNA: TGCAGCGCCGTATATAGCGGGAGGTCTTACGAGCAGTACTTC
J: TRBJ1-1; V: TRBV11-1; size: .; D: .; CDR3: CASSLRSGIMNTEAFF; DNA: TGTGCCAGCAGCCTTAGGTCAGGCATCATGAACACTGAAGCTTTCTTT
J: TRBJ2-3; V: TRBV28; size: .; D: .; CDR3: CASSLGPDTQYF; DNA: TGTGCCAGCAGTTTGGGGCCGGATACGCAGTATTTT
J: TRBJ2-3; V: TRBV7-3; size: .; D: .; CDR3: CASSLTPLTLDTQYF; DNA: TGTGCCAGCAGCTTAACTCCCTTGACTCTCGATACGCAGTATTTT
J: TRBJ1-1; V: TRBV7-9; size: .; D: .; CDR3: CASSLPGSRTEAFF; DNA: TGTGCCAGCAGCCTCCCAGGCAGCCGCACTGAAGCTTTCTTT
J: TRBJ1-1; V: TRBV5-1; size: .; D: .; CDR3: CASRNRPEGTEAFF; DNA: TGCGCCAGCCGGAACCGTCCGGAAGGTACTGAAGCTTTCTTT
J: TRBJ2-3; V: TRBV11-2; size: .; D: .; CDR3: CASSLVGLDTDTQYF; DNA: TGTGCCAGCAGCTTAGTAGGGCTTGACACAGATACGCAGTATTTT
J: TRBJ2-6; V: TRBV9; size: once; D: .; CDR3: CASSVAPGPSGANVLTF; DNA: TGTGCCAGCAGCGTAGCCCCAGGGCCCTCTGGGGCCAACGTCCTGACTTTC
J: TRBJ1-1; V: TRBV6-5; size: .; D: .; CDR3: CASSERGLTPEAFF; DNA: TGTGCCAGCAGTGAACGGGGTCTTACTCCTGAAGCTTTCTTT
J: TRBJ2-4; V: TRBV19; size: .; D: .; CDR3: CASTQKEGRNIQYF; DNA: TGTGCCAGTACCCAAAAAGAAGGTCGAAACATTCAGTACTTC
J: TRBJ2-6; V: TRBV5-4; size: .; D: .; CDR3: CASSLGDRAGANVLTF; DNA: TGTGCCAGCAGCTTGGGCGACAGAGCCGGGGCCAACGTCCTGACTTTC
J: TRBJ2-2; V: TRBV6-5; size: .; D: .; CDR3: CASSYWGPGELFF; DNA: TGTGCCAGCAGTTACTGGGGTCCCGGGGAGCTGTTTTTT
J: TRBJ2-7; V: TRBV12-5; size: .; D: .; CDR3: CASGLKTYEQYF; DNA: TGTGCTAGTGGTTTGAAGACTTACGAGCAGTACTTC
J: TRBJ1-1; V: TRBV2; size: .; D: .; CDR3: CASVQGPANTEAFF; DNA: TGTGCCAGCGTACAGGGACCCGCGAACACTGAAGCTTTCTTT
J: TRBJ1-1; V: TRBV6-5; size: .; D: .; CDR3: CASSYSQANTEAFF; DNA: TGTGCCAGCAGTTACTCGCAAGCGAACACTGAAGCTTTCTTT
J: TRBJ2-5; V: TRBV7-2; size: once; D: TRBD2; CDR3: CASSLFGPSGGRETQYF; DNA: TGTGCCAGCAGCTTGTTTGGTCCCAGCGGGGGGAGGGAGACCCAGTACTTC
J: TRBJ1-2; V: TRBV7-9; size: .; D: TRBD1; CDR3: CASSPRQGSVRGYTF; DNA: TGTGCCAGCAGCCCCCGACAGGGATCCGTTCGTGGCTACACCTTC
J: TRBJ2-3; V: TRBV5-4; size: .; D: .; CDR3: CASSLRELNTDTQYF; DNA: TGTGCCAGCAGCTTGAGGGAACTCAACACAGATACGCAGTATTTT
J: TRBJ1-1; V: TRBV5-4; size: .; D: .; CDR3: CASSPRTGMNTEAFF; DNA: TGTGCCAGCAGTCCACGTACAGGGATGAACACTGAAGCTTTCTTT
J: TRBJ2-1; V: TRBV7-8; size: .; D: .; CDR3: CASSHMIQFF; DNA: TGTGCCAGCAGCCATATGATTCAGTTCTTC
J: TRBJ2-2; V: TRBV10-3; size: .; D: .; CDR3: CAISSSGAVNTGELFF; DNA: TGTGCCATCAGCTCTTCCGGGGCAGTGAACACCGGGGAGCTGTTTTTT
J: TRBJ1-5; V: TRBV21-1; size: .; D: .; CDR3: CASSKARGERNQPQHF; DNA: TGTGCCAGCAGCAAAGCGCGAGGGGAACGCAATCAGCCCCAGCATTTT
J: TRBJ2-7; V: TRBV11-2; size: .; D: .; CDR3: CASRWGYEQYF; DNA: TGTGCCAGCAGATGGGGGTACGAGCAGTACTTC
J: TRBJ2-7; V: TRBV5-1; size: once; D: TRBD1; CDR3: CASSSRQGRSEQYF; DNA: TGCGCCAGCAGCTCGAGACAGGGACGCAGCGAGCAGTACTTC
J: TRBJ2-5; V: TRBV6-1; size: few; D: .; CDR3: CASSAGPSSETQYF; DNA: TGTGCCAGCAGTGCGGGACCCTCTTCAGAGACCCAGTACTTC
J: TRBJ1-5; V: TRBV19; size: .; D: TRBD1; CDR3: CASKPGQGANLPQHF; DNA: TGTGCCAGTAAACCGGGACAGGGGGCCAATCTACCCCAGCATTTT
J: TRBJ2-5; V: TRBV18; size: .; D: .; CDR3: CASSPPLGRGQETQYF; DNA: TGTGCCAGCTCACCACCGTTGGGGAGGGGGCAAGAGACCCAGTACTTC
J: TRBJ1-5; V: TRBV19; size: .; D: .; CDR3: CASSMTAFNQPQHF; DNA: TGTGCCAGTAGTATGACAGCATTCAATCAGCCCCAGCATTTT
J: TRBJ2-7; V: TRBV19; size: .; D: .; CDR3: CASSSRGGAGEQYF; DNA: TGTGCCAGTAGTTCCCGAGGGGGGGCTGGGGAGCAGTACTTC
J: TRBJ2-5; V: TRBV5-5; size: .; D: TRBD2; CDR3: CASSLRLAGVSYQETQYF; DNA: TGTGCCAGCAGCCTTCGACTAGCGGGGGTTTCGTACCAAGAGACCCAGTACTTC
J: TRBJ2-7; V: TRBV6-1; size: few; D: .; CDR3: CASGGSYEQYF; DNA: TGTGCCAGCGGTGGGTCCTACGAGCAGTACTTC